Reported below is one T cell receptor beta chain. Its specificity is unknown. This sample was taken from a study of beta chain features in type 1 diabetes. The study reverse transcribed the entire isolated RNA, so it sequenced expressed TCRB transcripts. Clones were read by immunoSEQ multiplex PCR, and TCRdb kept only the in-frame ones, dropping some. The profile shows 140,000 to 150,000 clones, about 13% of them singletons. Study results and limitations: The study found moderately but significantly shorter TCRB CDR3s in all four CD4+ subsets of Type 1 diabetes patients. With patients and controls alike, PCR might favor shorter templates to an equal degree.

Staining for CD45RO/CCR7/CD25/CD127/CD95/CD27 allowed sorting of CD4+ naive, central memory, regulatory and stem cell-like memory cells. Looked up from germline, CDR1 is SGHNT and CDR2 is YYREEE (reference sequence). The CDR3 contains 13 residues. The trim removed 5 bases at V and 7 bases at J, leaving 4 bases unmatched. Sample: central memory CD4+ T cells from blood. The rearrangement joins TRBV5-4 to TRBJ1-5, with 9 bases lining up with TRBD1. This receptor was taken from a man between 18 and 35 years old with type 1 diabetes. This chain's CDR3 is CASSPDRGQPQHF. DNA for the CDR3: TGTGCCAGCAGTCCGGACAGGGGACAGCCCCAGCATTTT. The full variable domain, with the rest looked up from reference TRBV5-4 and TRBJ1-5, is ETGVTQSPTHLIKTRGQQVTLRCSSQSGHNTVSWYQQALGQGPQFIFQYYREEENGRGNFPPRFSGLQFPNYSSELNVNALELDDSALYLCASSPDRGQPQHFGDGTRLSIL.